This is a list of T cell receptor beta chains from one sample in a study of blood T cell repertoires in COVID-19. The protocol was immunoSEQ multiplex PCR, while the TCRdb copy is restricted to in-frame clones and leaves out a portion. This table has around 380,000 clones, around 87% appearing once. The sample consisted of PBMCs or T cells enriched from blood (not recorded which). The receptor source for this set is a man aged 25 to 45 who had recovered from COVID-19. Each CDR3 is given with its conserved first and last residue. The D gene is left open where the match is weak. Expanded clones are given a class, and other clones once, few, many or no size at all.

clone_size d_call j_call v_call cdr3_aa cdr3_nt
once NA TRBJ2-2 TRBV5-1 CASSWDLGGELFF TGCGCCAGCAGCTGGGACTTGGGCGGGGAGCTGTTTTTT
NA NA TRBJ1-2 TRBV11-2 CASSFRPRVYGYTF TGTGCCAGCAGCTTTCGTCCCAGGGTCTATGGCTACACCTTC
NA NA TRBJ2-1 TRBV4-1 CASSQESGFSYNEQFF TGCGCCAGCAGCCAAGAATCCGGGTTCTCCTACAATGAGCAGTTCTTC
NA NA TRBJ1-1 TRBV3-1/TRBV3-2 CASSLRGPTNTEAFF TGTGCCAGCAGCCTAAGAGGTCCAACGAACACTGAAGCTTTCTTT
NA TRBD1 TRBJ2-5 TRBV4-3 CASSQAHRGRETQYF TGCGCCAGCAGCCAAGCTCACAGGGGGCGGGAGACCCAGTACTTC
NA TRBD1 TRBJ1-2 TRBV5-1 CASSLEGTGRGPYGYTF TGCGCCAGCAGCTTGGAAGGGACAGGGAGGGGACCTTACGGCTACACCTTC
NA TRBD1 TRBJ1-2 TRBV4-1 CASSPGTELNYGYTF TGCGCCAGCAGCCCCGGGACAGAACTTAACTATGGCTACACCTTC
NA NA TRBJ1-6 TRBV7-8 CASSEQDSSPLHF TGTGCCAGCAGCGAACAGGACAGCTCACCCCTCCACTTT
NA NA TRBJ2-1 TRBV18 CASSLQGGGTYNEQFF TGTGCCAGCTCACTCCAGGGGGGTGGGACCTACAATGAGCAGTTCTTC
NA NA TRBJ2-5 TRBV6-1 CASSEENSGQETQYF TGTGCCAGCAGTGAAGAGAATAGCGGACAAGAGACCCAGTACTTC
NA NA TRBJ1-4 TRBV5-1 CASSSHGVNEKLFF TGCGCCAGCAGCTCACACGGGGTTAATGAAAAACTGTTTTTT
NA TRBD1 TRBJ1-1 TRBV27 CASSNRGTEAFF TGTGCCAGCAGTAACAGGGGGACTGAAGCTTTCTTT
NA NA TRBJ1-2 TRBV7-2 CASSLDGADYGYTF TGTGCCAGCAGCTTGGACGGAGCGGACTATGGCTACACCTTC
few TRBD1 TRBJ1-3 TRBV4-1 CASSQSYRDRGNTIYF TGCGCCAGCAGCCAAAGCTACCGGGACAGGGGAAACACCATATATTTT
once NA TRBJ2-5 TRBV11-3 CASSLDHGAEETQYF TGTGCCAGCAGCTTAGATCATGGTGCAGAAGAGACCCAGTACTTC
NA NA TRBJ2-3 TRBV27 CASSFIYGGRSTDTQYF TGTGCCAGCAGTTTCATATACGGGGGGCGCAGCACAGATACGCAGTATTTT
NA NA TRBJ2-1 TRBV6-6 CASRGGAFYNEQFF TGTGCCAGCCGTGGTGGGGCTTTCTACAATGAGCAGTTCTTC
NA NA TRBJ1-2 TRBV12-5 CASGLPFPEAGGGYTF TGTGCTAGTGGTTTGCCATTTCCTGAGGCTGGAGGGGGCTACACCTTC
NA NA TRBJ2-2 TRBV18 CASSPPWRESTGELFF TGTGCCAGCTCACCACCGTGGCGGGAAAGCACCGGGGAGCTGTTTTTT
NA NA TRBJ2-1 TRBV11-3 CASSLDLVSEQFF TGTGCCAGCAGCTTAGATTTAGTGAGTGAGCAGTTCTTC
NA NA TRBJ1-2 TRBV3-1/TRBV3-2 CASSPGTGFYTRPNYGYTF TGTGCCAGCAGCCCCGGAACAGGCTTTTATACGCGCCCTAACTATGGCTACACCTTC
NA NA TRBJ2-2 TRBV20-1 CSIRATGELFF TGCAGCATCAGGGCCACCGGGGAGCTGTTTTTT
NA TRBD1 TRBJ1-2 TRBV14 CASSQGRDRIYGYTF TGTGCCAGCAGCCAAGGCAGGGACAGGATCTATGGCTACACCTTC
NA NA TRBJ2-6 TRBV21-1 CASSMSRSGANVLTF TGTGCCAGCAGCATGTCGAGGTCTGGGGCCAACGTCCTGACTTTC
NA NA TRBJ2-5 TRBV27 CASSLSIGAVQETQYF TGTGCCAGCAGTTTATCAATTGGGGCAGTCCAAGAGACCCAGTACTTC
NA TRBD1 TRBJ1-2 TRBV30 CACRQGAGYGYTF TGTGCCTGCCGACAGGGGGCAGGCTATGGCTACACCTTC
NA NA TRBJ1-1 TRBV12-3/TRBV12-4 CASSFGGSTEAFF TGTGCCAGCAGTTTCGGGGGGAGCACTGAAGCTTTCTTT
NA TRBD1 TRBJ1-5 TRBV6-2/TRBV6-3 CASSKQGNQPQHF TGTGCCAGCAGTAAACAGGGGAATCAGCCCCAGCATTTT
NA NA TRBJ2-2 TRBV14 CASSYFGELFF TGTGCCAGCAGCTACTTCGGGGAGCTGTTTTTT
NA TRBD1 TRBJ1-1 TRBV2 CASSGQGGTEAFF TGTGCCAGCAGTGGACAGGGAGGCACTGAAGCTTTCTTT
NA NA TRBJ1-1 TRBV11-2 CASSTTRGETEAFF TGTGCCAGCAGCACGACCAGGGGAGAAACTGAAGCTTTCTTT
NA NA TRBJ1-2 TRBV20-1 CSASRSEDYGYTF TGCAGTGCTAGTAGGTCTGAGGACTATGGCTACACCTTC
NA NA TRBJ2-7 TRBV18 CASSRGQNEQYF TGTGCCAGCTCACGGGGACAAAACGAGCAGTACTTC
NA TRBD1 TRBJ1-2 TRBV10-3 CAISAGGNYGYTF TGTGCCATCAGCGCAGGGGGTAACTATGGCTACACCTTC
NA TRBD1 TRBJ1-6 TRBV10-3 CATQPGQSNSPLHF TGTGCCACTCAACCGGGACAGAGTAATTCACCCCTCCACTTT
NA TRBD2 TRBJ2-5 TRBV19 CASTAGGGETQYF TGTGCCAGTACAGCGGGGGGCGGAGAGACCCAGTACTTC
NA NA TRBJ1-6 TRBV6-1 CASSENTWNSPLHF TGTGCCAGCAGTGAAAACACATGGAATTCACCCCTCCACTTT
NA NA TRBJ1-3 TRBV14 CASSPYGSSGNTIYF TGTGCCAGCAGCCCTTACGGTAGCTCTGGAAACACCATATATTTT
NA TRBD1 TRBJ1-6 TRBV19 CASSRQGFGDSPLHF TGTGCCAGTAGCAGACAGGGGTTCGGAGATTCACCCCTCCACTTT
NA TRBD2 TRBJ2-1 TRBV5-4 CASSTGTSGFYNEQFF TGTGCCAGCAGCACTGGGACTAGCGGGTTCTACAATGAGCAGTTCTTC
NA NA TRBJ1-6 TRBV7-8 CASSLAGAIYNSPLHF TGTGCCAGCAGCTTAGCAGGGGCGATCTATAATTCACCCCTCCACTTT
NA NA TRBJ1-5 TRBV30 CAWSSARDGSNQPQHF TGTGCCTGGAGCAGCGCAAGAGACGGTAGCAATCAGCCCCAGCATTTT
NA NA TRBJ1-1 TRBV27 CASSFGGGGEAFF TGTGCCAGCAGTTTTGGCGGGGGAGGGGAAGCTTTCTTT
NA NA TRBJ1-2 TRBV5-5 CASSFQESGYTF TGTGCCAGCAGTTTTCAGGAAAGCGGCTACACCTTC
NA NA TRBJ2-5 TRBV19 CASSPTGVQETQYF TGTGCCAGTAGTCCGACAGGTGTCCAAGAGACCCAGTACTTC
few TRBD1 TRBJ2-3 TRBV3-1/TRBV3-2 CASSQEGQGLDTQYF TGTGCCAGCAGCCAAGAGGGACAGGGGCTGGATACGCAGTATTTT
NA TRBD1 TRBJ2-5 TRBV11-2 CASSTDRAETQYF TGTGCCAGCAGTACCGACAGGGCGGAGACCCAGTACTTC
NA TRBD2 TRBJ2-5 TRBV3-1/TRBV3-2 CASSLLAGQETQYF TGTGCCAGCAGCCTACTAGCGGGGCAAGAGACCCAGTACTTC